A selection of T cell receptor beta chains follows, all from one sample in a study of OX40 agonist ivuxolimab in advanced cancers. Generated by immunoSEQ multiplex PCR, the TCRdb table keeps only in-frame clones and is missing some. The repertoire holds 65,000 to 80,000 clones, approximately 80% seen once, with 8.2% in the top ten. The sample in question was CD4+ or CD8+ T cells sorted from blood, obtained in a trial of the OX40 agonist ivuxolimab. These receptors all stem from an adult with an advanced solid tumor such as melanoma, head and neck, liver or kidney cancer. The CDR3 runs from the conserved cysteine through the conserved F or W. The order of the fields is V gene, CDR3 protein.

>TRBV2
CASISRANTGELFF
>TRBV27
CASPAFQYF
>TRBV29-1
CSVDGGGLAGVEQFF
>TRBV9
CASSVVGAGGPGELFF
>TRBV19
CASSRGQGDSPLHF
>TRBV4-1
CASSQVGRGATDTQYF
>TRBV5-4
CASSWATDTQYF
>TRBV7-2
CASSPKVTPGYNEQFF
>TRBV7-3
CASSLAGLGNEQFF
>TRBV27
CASRTSGGETQYF
>TRBV2
CASSENGAVQPQHF
>TRBV7-2
CASSLAGKFGTQYF
>TRBV6-1
CASRDRLDQPQHF
>TRBV5-1
CASSLTPGQGAYGYTF
>TRBV7-9
CASSLQGIQFF
>TRBV19
CASTGSGELQETQYF
>TRBV5-5
CASTQRGFSYEQYF
>TRBV7-2
CASSSGQGVTEAFF
>TRBV6-1
CASLEPGGGKTQYF
>TRBV6-1
CASSDSGRRASNQPQHF
>TRBV19
CASSTASGTVRSGNTIYF
>TRBV7-9
CASSLGGGALNEQFF
>TRBV5-1
CASVAGVANTGELFF
>TRBV28
CASSFPTGAGEHGYTF
>TRBV15
CATSPRQGRYNEQFF
>TRBV4-2
CASSPLVLGQGGNTIYF
>TRBV18
CASSPNEKLFF
>TRBV28
CASRPTEDHLPGANVLTF
>TRBV5-6
CASSFLARMNTEAFF
>TRBV25-1
CASSGTLGAETQYF
>TRBV5-1
CASSPRQGANSPLHF
>TRBV7-7
CASSIDPSGDQFF
>TRBV6-1
CASSETSGEETQYF
>TRBV6-6
CASILGGIGNTIYF
>TRBV7-3
CASSLGTGGLGTEAFF
>TRBV30
CAWTGMNTEAFF
>TRBV6-5
CASKNRISSNQPQHF
>TRBV9
CASKRVNTDTQYF
>TRBV5-1
CASSLALAEAKNIQYF
>TRBV5-1
CASSFQRGGDTQYF
>TRBV2
CASSELNYGYTF
>TRBV18
CASSPRGGASGDTQYF
>TRBV5-6
CASSLTQGTWAFF
>TRBV10-2
CASSDSFFGGSLSSYNEQFF
>TRBV19
CASSILTGDGGLTF
>TRBV29-1
CSVGVYTF
>TRBV5-8
CASSLVTGGETQYF
>TRBV2
CASSLDRAMGNEQFF
>TRBV27
CASSKSSLGGNTGELFF
>TRBV15
CATSRSVFNSPLHF
>TRBV7-2
CASSFKSRGAYEQYF
>TRBV30
CAAGTSGSPGETQYF
>TRBV19
CASSEPLPGTDTQYF
>TRBV6-5
CASGTGVADTQYF
>TRBV9
CASSVAGGHGYTF